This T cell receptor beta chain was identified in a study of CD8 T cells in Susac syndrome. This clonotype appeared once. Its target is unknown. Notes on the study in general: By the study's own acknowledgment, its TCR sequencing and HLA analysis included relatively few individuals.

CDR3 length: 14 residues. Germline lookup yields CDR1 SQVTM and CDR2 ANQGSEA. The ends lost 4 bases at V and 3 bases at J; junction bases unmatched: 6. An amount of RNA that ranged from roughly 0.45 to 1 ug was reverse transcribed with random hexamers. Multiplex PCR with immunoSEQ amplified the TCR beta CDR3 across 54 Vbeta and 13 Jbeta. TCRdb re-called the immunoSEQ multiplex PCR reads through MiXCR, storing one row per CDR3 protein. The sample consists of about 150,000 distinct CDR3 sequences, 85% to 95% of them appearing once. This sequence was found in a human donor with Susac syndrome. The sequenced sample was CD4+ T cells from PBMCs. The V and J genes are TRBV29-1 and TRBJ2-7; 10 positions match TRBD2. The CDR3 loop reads CSVGASGRFYEQYF. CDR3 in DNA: TGCAGCGTTGGGGCTAGCGGGAGATTCTACGAGCAGTACTTC.